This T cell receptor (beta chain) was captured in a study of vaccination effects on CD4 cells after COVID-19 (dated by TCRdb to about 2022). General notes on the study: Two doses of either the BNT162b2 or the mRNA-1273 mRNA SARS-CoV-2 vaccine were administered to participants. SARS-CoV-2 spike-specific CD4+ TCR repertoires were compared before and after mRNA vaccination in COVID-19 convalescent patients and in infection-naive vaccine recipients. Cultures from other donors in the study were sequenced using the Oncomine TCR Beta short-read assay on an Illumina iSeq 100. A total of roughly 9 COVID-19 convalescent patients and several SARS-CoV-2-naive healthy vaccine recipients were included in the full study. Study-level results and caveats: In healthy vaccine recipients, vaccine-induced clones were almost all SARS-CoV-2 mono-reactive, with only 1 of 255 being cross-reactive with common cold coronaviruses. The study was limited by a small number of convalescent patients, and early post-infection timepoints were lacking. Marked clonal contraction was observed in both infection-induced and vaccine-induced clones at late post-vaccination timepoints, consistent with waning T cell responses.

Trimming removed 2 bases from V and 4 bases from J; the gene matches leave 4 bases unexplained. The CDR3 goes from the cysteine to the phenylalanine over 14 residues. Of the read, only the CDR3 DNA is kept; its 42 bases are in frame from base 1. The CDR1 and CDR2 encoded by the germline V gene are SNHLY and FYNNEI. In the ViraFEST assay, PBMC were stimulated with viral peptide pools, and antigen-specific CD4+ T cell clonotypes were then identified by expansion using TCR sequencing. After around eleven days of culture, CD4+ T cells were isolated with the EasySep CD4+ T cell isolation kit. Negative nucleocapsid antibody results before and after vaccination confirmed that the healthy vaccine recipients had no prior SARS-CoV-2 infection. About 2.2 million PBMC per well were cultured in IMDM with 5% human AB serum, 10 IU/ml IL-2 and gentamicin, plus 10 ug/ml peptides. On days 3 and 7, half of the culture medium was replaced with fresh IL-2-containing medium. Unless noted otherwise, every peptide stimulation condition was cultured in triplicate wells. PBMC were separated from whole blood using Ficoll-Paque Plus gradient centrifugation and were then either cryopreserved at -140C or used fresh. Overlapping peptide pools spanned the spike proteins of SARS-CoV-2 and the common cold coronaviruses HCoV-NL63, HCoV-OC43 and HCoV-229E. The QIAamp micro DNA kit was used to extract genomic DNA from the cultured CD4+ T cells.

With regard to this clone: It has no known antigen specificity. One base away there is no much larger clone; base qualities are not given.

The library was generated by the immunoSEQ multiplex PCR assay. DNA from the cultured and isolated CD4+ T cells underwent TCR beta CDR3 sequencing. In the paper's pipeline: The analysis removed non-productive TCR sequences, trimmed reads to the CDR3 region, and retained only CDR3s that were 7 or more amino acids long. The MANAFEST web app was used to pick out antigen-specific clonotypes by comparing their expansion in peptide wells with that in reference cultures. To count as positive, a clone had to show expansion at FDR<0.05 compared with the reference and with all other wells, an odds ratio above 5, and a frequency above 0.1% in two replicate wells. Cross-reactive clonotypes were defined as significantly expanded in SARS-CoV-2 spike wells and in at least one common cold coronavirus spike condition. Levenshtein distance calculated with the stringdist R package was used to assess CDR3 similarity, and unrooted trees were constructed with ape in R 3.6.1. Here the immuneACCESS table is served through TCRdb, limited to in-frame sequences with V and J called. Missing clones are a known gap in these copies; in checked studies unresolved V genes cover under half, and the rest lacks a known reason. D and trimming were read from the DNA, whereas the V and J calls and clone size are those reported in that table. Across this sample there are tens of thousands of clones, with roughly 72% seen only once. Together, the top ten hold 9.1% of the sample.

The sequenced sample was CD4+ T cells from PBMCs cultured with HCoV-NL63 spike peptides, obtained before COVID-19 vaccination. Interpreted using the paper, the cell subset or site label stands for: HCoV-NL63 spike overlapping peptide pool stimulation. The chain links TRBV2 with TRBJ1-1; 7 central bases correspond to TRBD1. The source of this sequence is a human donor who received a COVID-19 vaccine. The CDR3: CASSELQGTTEAFF. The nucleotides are TGTGCCAGCAGTGAATTACAGGGGACCACTGAAGCTTTCTTT.